The present T cell receptor beta chain was sequenced within a study of Graves' ophthalmopathy and Graves' hyperthyroidism. Study-wide background: Hyperthyroidism qualified as stable when ophthalmopathy did not develop within 18 months of follow-up.

This clonotype was counted between two and nine times. Its antigen is unidentified. CDR3 length equals 11 residues. Trimming removed 10 bases at V and 7 bases at J, with 13 bases between. Amplification of the TCR beta CDR3 regions used RNA transcripts (as template). HTBI primers served in a first-round RT-PCR, which a second-round multiplex PCR followed. TCRdb reprocessed the multiplex PCR reads with MiXCR, giving one entry per CDR3 protein. The sample comprises over a million distinct CDR3 sequences, about two fifths of which are singletons, and approximately 10% rests with the top ten. Study results and caveats: Both a 70.59% sensitivity and an approximately 72% specificity characterized the model's predictions of ophthalmopathy progression.

Orbital computed tomography and thyroid ultrasound, along with TRAb, serum thyroxine and clinical symptoms, underpinned diagnosis. This sequence was found in an adult man with Graves' hyperthyroidism. This sequence joins TRBV12-3 or TRBV12-4 and TRBJ1-2; a possible D gene is TRBD1 (5 bases). Sequencing input: peripheral blood or thyroid tissue (not recorded which). The CDR3 bases are TGTGCCACGCAAAAAGGGGTTGGCTACACCTTC. It encodes CATQKGVGYTF.